The 20 T cell receptor beta chains below all came from one sample that was sequenced in a study of naive and memory T cell subsets. The beta constant-region primer was an equimolar mix of two oligonucleotides covering TRBC1 and TRBC2. MiXCR was run by TCRdb on the UMI-ligation and nested PCR reads, yielding one entry per CDR3 protein. Of 130,000 to 150,000 distinct CDR3 sequences in the sample, about a sixth were seen once. The sequenced material came from naive CD4+ T cells from blood. The receptors stem from a human donor in good health.

A few counts support this clonotype. The chain employs TRBV6-2 or TRBV6-3 and TRBJ1-1; D gene ambiguous. Trimming removed 2 bases from V and 1 base from J, with 8 bases in between. Germline lookup yields CDR1 MNHEY and CDR2 SVGEGT. The CDR3 extends over 14 amino acids. For the CDR3, the DNA is TGTGCCAGCAGTTACCGACGGGCGAACACTGAAGCTTTCTTT. As protein: CASSYRRANTEAFF.

This clonotype was counted only a few times. This chain uses TRBV12-3 or TRBV12-4 with TRBJ2-7, with D possibly TRBD2 on 5 matching bases. V lost 7 bases and J lost 2, with 12 bases in between. CDR3 length: 13 residues. The CDR3 DNA sequence: TGTGCCAGCAACCCCCCCGGGACCTACGAGCAGTACTTC. As protein: CASNPPGTYEQYF.

The chain joins TRBV12-3 or TRBV12-4 to TRBJ2-3, with a possible D match to TRBD1 (5 bases). The CDR3 covers 15 residues. The germline V and J ends were trimmed by 5 bases and 0 bases, with 12 bases remaining between them. Here the CDR3 reads CASSPRAASTDTQYF. For the CDR3, the DNA is TGTGCCAGCAGTCCCAGGGCAGCTAGCACAGATACGCAGTATTTT.

The rearrangement joins TRBV20-1 to TRBJ2-1, with 7 bases fitting TRBD1. The CDR3 spans 16 residues. Germline V gene lookup returns CDR1 DFQATT and CDR2 SNEGSKA (reference sequence). J gave up 4 bases and V 0 bases, and 9 bases lay outside the gene matches. The CDR3 DNA reads TGCAGTGCTAGAGATTGGGGACAGAAAAGTTACAATGAGCAGTTCTTC. Amino acids: CSARDWGQKSYNEQFF.

This clonotype was picked up a small number of times. The chain recombines TRBV5-4 with TRBJ1-1; TRBD1 aligns across 7 bases. CDR3 length equals 17 residues. V lost 5 bases to trimming and J lost 0 bases; unmatched junction nucleotides: 13. The germline V gene has CDR1 SGHNT and CDR2 YYREEE (reference sequence). CDR3 amino acids: CASSFGHRGSMNTEAFF. In DNA form, the CDR3 reads TGTGCCAGCAGTTTTGGACACAGGGGTTCGATGAACACTGAAGCTTTCTTT.

The chain uses TRBV5-1 and TRBJ2-5, with TRBD2 identical over 13 bases. J lost 3 bases, V lost 3 bases, and 8 bases had no gene match. The CDR3 consists of 17 residues. Germline-derived CDR1 and CDR2 are SGHRS and YFSETQ. CDR3 nucleotide sequence: TGCGCCAGCAGCTCTCAGCCCGGACTAGCGGGGGAAGAGACCCAGTACTTC. Protein product: CASSSQPGLAGEETQYF.

V gene TRBV28 combines with J gene TRBJ2-2; 10 bases align to TRBD2. The V segment lost 6 bases and the J segment 8 bases; nucleotides outside the gene matches: 9. The germline gives CDR1 MDHEN, CDR2 SYDVKM. CDR3 length: 15 residues. CDR3: CASRSPTGLAGELFF. The CDR3 coding sequence is TGTGCCAGCAGATCCCCAACGGGACTAGCGGGGGAGCTGTTTTTT.

This clonotype occurred many times. V is TRBV18 and J is TRBJ1-2, with D unresolved. The CDR3 has 13 amino acids. V was cut by 0 bases and J by 6 bases, with 8 bases left in between. Germline loops: CDR1 KGHSH, CDR2 LQKENI. The CDR3 DNA follows: TGTGCCAGCTCACCACCGAACGAGAATGGCTACACCTTC. As protein: CASSPPNENGYTF.

The CDR3 nucleotides read TGTGCCACCCTGGACAGGTCGATGGGAGATACGCAGTATTTT. Its translation is CATLDRSMGDTQYF. The chain carries TRBV11-2 and TRBJ2-3; 7 positions agree with TRBD1. Losses at the gene ends were 10 bases for V and 5 bases for J; bases not matched to a gene: 12. Per germline, CDR1 SGHAT and CDR2 FQNNGV. The CDR3 is made up of 14 amino acids.

This clonotype has only a few counts. This chain uses TRBV20-1 with TRBJ1-4; possibly TRBD1 for D (6 bases). The germline V and J ends were trimmed by 1 base and 5 bases, with 11 bases remaining between them. This CDR3 spans 14 amino acids. Looked up from germline, CDR1 is DFQATT and CDR2 is SNEGSKA (reference sequence). The CDR3 protein is CSARGQGTNEKLFF. The CDR3 coding sequence is TGCAGTGCTAGAGGCCAGGGGACCAATGAAAAACTGTTTTTT.

This clonotype showed up just a few times. This chain joins TRBV10-3 and TRBJ1-1, with a tentative D call TRBD1 (6 bases). The germline V gene has CDR1 ENHRY and CDR2 SYGVKD. The CDR3 covers 15 residues. Trimming left V 11 bases short and J 0 bases short, with 19 bases between. The CDR3 DNA reads as TGTGCCGTCACGGCTCGGACAGAGATGAACACTGAAGCTTTCTTT. Residues: CAVTARTEMNTEAFF.

The chain carries TRBV7-9 and TRBJ2-7; 7 bases agree with TRBD1. V lost 4 bases to trimming and J lost 2 bases; unmatched junction nucleotides: 5. Per the germline V gene, CDR1 is SEHNR and CDR2 is FQNEAQ (reference sequence). The CDR3 contains 14 residues. CDR3 nucleotide sequence: TGTGCCAGCAGCTCTAATGACAGGGCCTACGAGCAGTACTTC. Its protein product is CASSSNDRAYEQYF. Drawing the rest from reference TRBV7-9 and TRBJ2-7, the complete variable domain is DTGVSQNPRHKITKRGQNVTFRCDPISEHNRLYWYRQTLGQGPEFLTYFQNEAQLEKSRLLSDRFSAERPKGSFSTLEIQRTEQGDSAMYLCASSSNDRAYEQYFGPGTRLTVT.

In this sample, this clonotype turned up many times. J is TRBJ2-3 and V is TRBV24-1; D possibly matches TRBD1 or TRBD2 (5 bases each). The CDR3 consists of 13 residues. V was trimmed by 9 bases and J by 4 bases, leaving 13 bases between them. Germline CDR1 reads KGHDR; CDR2 reads SFDVKD. CDR3 loop: CATEGSQADTQYF. CDR3 bases: TGTGCCACCGAGGGCTCACAGGCAGATACGCAGTATTTT.

This clonotype was seen only a few times. V usage is TRBV29-1 and J usage is TRBJ2-3; the D gene is possibly TRBD1 (6 bases). The V end lost 7 bases, the J end lost 6 bases, and 11 bases lay between the germline ends. Germline V gene data show CDR1 as SQVTM and CDR2 as ANQGSEA. This CDR3 is 11 amino acids long. CDR3 sequence (DNA): TGCAGCGCCGATAGGGGGGATACGCAGTATTTT. This codes for CSADRGDTQYF.

The gene calls are TRBV5-1 and TRBJ1-2, with 10 bases that match TRBD1. The CDR3 is made up of 15 amino acids. Per the germline V gene, CDR1 is SGHRS and CDR2 is YFSETQ. J lost 4 bases, V lost 2 bases, and 5 bases had no gene match. In DNA form, the CDR3 reads TGCGCCAGCAGCTTACCCGGGACAGGGGTCTATGGCTACACCTTC. This codes for CASSLPGTGVYGYTF.

The V call is TRBV18, the J call TRBJ2-7; D remains ambiguous. The CDR3 has 14 residues. V was pared by 2 bases and J by 5 bases, with 13 bases between. Germline CDR1 is KGHSH and CDR2 is LQKENI. CDR3 bases: TGTGCCAGCTCACCAGTAGAGGCTTCCAACGAGCAGTACTTC. The encoded protein is CASSPVEASNEQYF. Using reference TRBV18 and TRBJ2-7 for the parts outside the CDR3, the full variable domain is NAGVMQNPRHLVRRRGQEARLRCSPMKGHSHVYWYRQLPEEGLKFMVYLQKENIIDESGMPKERFSAEFPKEGPSILRIQQVVRGDSAAYFCASSPVEASNEQYFGPGTRLTVT.

This clonotype has ten or more counts. The gene calls are TRBV20-1 and TRBJ2-3, with D perhaps matching TRBD2 (7 bases). The CDR3 covers 13 residues. Germline-derived CDR1 and CDR2 are DFQATT and SNEGSKA (reference sequence). The V end lost 5 bases, the J end lost 3 bases, and 12 bases lay between the germline ends. As DNA, the CDR3 is TGCAGTGCTGAGGGAGGGGGGACAGATACGCAGTATTTT. Protein: CSAEGGGTDTQYF.

The V gene is TRBV20-1, the J gene TRBJ1-3; 8 bases align to TRBD1. V shed 2 bases and J 2 bases; nucleotides not matched to a gene: 14. This CDR3 comprises 18 residues. CDR1 and CDR2 from the germline V gene are DFQATT and SNEGSKA (reference sequence). The CDR3 is CSARSVGAGGAAGNTIYF. For the CDR3, the DNA is TGCAGTGCTAGATCGGTTGGGGCAGGGGGCGCGGCTGGAAACACCATATATTTT.

The rearrangement uses TRBV6-5 and TRBJ1-2, with D unresolved. Trimming removed 6 bases from V and 2 bases from J, with 13 bases in between. The V gene's germline CDR1 is MNHEY and CDR2 SVGAGI. The CDR3 consists of 14 residues. This CDR3 reads CASRSTTTNYGYTF. The CDR3, as DNA: TGTGCCAGCAGGAGCACAACGACGAACTATGGCTACACCTTC.

CDR3 loop: CSAQRQDEQYF. The CDR3 DNA follows: TGCAGCGCCCAGCGCCAGGACGAGCAGTACTTC. The chain links TRBV29-1 to TRBJ2-7, with unresolved D. This CDR3 has 11 residues. V lost 7 bases and J 5 bases, leaving 12 bases between the germline ends. CDR1 is SQVTM, CDR2 ANQGSEA, per germline.